The 5 T cell receptor beta chains given below trace back to one sample, sequenced in a study of T-cell reconstitution after alpha-beta-depleted transplantation in children. Researchers prepared the TCRbeta library using unique molecular identifiers, the study reports. TCRdb called the PCR reads again in MiXCR, with one record for every CDR3 protein. The table lists about 610,000 distinct CDR3 sequences, roughly a tenth of them singletons. Sequences were derived from PBMCs from the stem cell graft donor, sampled from the stem cell graft. The receptors here all came from a human donor who donated a stem cell graft to a child with acute myeloid leukemia.

This clonotype was seen at least ten times. The gene calls are TRBV5-4 and TRBJ1-1, with TRBD1 as a possible D gene (6 bases). This CDR3 region has 15 residues. The V gene's germline CDR1 is SGHNT and CDR2 YYREEE (reference sequence). Trimming removed 4 bases from V and 2 bases from J, with 15 bases in between. The CDR3 reads CASSPGHGANTEAFF. The CDR3 region has the DNA TGTGCCAGCAGCCCGGGACACGGTGCTAACACTGAAGCTTTCTTT.

V and J are TRBV3-1 and TRBJ2-4, with 15 bases matching TRBD2. CDR3 length: 16 amino acids. Looked up from germline, CDR1 is LGHDT and CDR2 is YNNKEL (reference sequence). The trim removed 5 bases at V and 6 bases at J, leaving 5 bases unmatched. CDR3 in DNA: TGTGCCAGCAGCGTGGGACTAGCGGGAGGCGGAAACATTCAGTACTTC. It codes for CASSVGLAGGGNIQYF.

This clonotype was detected only a few times. The genes are TRBV7-2 and TRBJ2-3; the D gene is possibly TRBD2 (6 bases). V lost 0 bases, J lost 1 base, and 20 bases lay in between. The length of the CDR3 is 19 residues. CDR1 SGHTA and CDR2 FQGNSA come from the germline V gene. CDR3 sequence: CASSLAASVAGWGTDTQYF. CDR3 coding DNA: TGTGCCAGCAGCTTAGCTGCGAGTGTGGCGGGATGGGGCACAGATACGCAGTATTTT.

This clonotype was seen only a few times. The V call is TRBV11-2, the J call TRBJ2-7; D may match TRBD1 or TRBD2 (5 bases each). The V gene's germline CDR1 is SGHAT and CDR2 FQNNGV. The CDR3 contains 17 residues. V lost 0 bases, J lost 2 bases, and 17 bases lay in between. The DNA of the CDR3 is TGTGCCAGCAGCTTAGAAGGGGTGGGCGGGTCCCCCTACGAGCAGTACTTC. Protein product: CASSLEGVGGSPYEQYF.

This clonotype occurred many times. This chain connects TRBV20-1 to TRBJ1-4; 10 bases are a match to TRBD1. CDR3 length: 14 amino acids. CDR1 and CDR2 from the germline V gene are DFQATT and SNEGSKA (reference sequence). The ends lost 3 bases at V and 7 bases at J; junction bases unmatched: 5. As DNA, the CDR3 is TGCAGTGCTAGCGACAGGGGGCGGGCTGAAAAACTGTTTTTT. Encoded protein: CSASDRGRAEKLFF.